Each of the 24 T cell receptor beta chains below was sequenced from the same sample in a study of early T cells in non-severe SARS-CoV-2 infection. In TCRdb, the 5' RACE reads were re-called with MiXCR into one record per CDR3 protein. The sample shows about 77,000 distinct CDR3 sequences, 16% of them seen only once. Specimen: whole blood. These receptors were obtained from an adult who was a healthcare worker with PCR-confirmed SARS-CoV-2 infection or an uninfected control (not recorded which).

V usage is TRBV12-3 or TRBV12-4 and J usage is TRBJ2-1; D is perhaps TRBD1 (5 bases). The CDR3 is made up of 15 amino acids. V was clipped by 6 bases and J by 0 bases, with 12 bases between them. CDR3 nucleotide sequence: TGTGCCAGCAGCCTCCGACAGAACTCCTACAATGAGCAGTTCTTC. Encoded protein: CASSLRQNSYNEQFF.

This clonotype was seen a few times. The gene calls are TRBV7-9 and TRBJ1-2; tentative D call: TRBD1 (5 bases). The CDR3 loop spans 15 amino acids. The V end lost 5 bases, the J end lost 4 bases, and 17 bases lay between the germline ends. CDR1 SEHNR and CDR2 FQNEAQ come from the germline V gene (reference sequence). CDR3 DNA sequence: TGTGCCAGCAGCCTAAGACAGCCTTCTGGCTATGGCTACACCTTC. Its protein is CASSLRQPSGYGYTF.

The CDR3 here is CASSLESNQPQHF. Written as DNA, the CDR3 is TGTGCCAGCAGCCTTGAGAGCAATCAGCCCCAGCATTTT. The chain couples TRBV3-1 to TRBJ1-5; D is undetermined. The CDR3 consists of 13 residues. CDR1 and CDR2 from the germline V gene are LGHDT and YNNKEL (reference sequence). Trimming removed 4 bases at V and 1 base at J, with 5 bases between.

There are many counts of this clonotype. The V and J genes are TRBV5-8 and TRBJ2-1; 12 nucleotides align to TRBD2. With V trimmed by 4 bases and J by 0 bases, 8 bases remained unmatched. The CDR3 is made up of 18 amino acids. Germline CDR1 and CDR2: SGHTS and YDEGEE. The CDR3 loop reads CASSIAGTSGYSYNEQFF. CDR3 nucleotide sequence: TGTGCCAGCAGCATTGCCGGGACTAGCGGGTACTCCTACAATGAGCAGTTCTTC.

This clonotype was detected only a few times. The CDR3 loop is CASSVFHRRAGPVVQYF. DNA for the CDR3: TGTGCCAGCAGTGTCTTTCATCGGCGTGCGGGACCTGTGGTACAGTATTTT. The rearrangement joins TRBV11-3 to TRBJ2-3, with D perhaps matching TRBD2 (6 bases). The V and J ends lost 6 bases and 12 bases respectively, with 31 bases between them. From germline, CDR1 is SGHNT and CDR2 YENEEA. The CDR3 covers 17 residues.

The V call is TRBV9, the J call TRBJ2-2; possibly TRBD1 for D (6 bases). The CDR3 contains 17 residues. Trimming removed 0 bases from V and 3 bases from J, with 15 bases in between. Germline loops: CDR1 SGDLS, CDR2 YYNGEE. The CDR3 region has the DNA TGTGCCAGCAGCGTAGATCCGGGACACCTCTACACCGGGGAGCTGTTTTTT. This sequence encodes CASSVDPGHLYTGELFF.

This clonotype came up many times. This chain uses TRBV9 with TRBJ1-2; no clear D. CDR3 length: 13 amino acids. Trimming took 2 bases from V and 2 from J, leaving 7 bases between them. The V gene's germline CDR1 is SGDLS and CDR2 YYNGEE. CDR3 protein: CASSVGQNYGYTF. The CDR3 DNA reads TGTGCCAGCAGCGTTGGGCAGAACTATGGCTACACCTTC.

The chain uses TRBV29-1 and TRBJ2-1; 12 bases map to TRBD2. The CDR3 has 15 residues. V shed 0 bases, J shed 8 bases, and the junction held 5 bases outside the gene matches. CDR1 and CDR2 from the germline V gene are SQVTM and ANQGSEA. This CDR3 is CSVEDLAGGRDEQFF. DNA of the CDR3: TGCAGCGTTGAAGATCTAGCGGGGGGGCGGGATGAGCAGTTCTTC.

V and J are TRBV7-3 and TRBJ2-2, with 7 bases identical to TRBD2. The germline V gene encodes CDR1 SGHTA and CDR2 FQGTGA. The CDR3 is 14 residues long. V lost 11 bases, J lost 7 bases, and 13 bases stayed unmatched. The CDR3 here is CASGEGGPLGELFF. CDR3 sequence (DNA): TGTGCCTCGGGGGAGGGAGGGCCCCTCGGGGAGCTGTTTTTT.

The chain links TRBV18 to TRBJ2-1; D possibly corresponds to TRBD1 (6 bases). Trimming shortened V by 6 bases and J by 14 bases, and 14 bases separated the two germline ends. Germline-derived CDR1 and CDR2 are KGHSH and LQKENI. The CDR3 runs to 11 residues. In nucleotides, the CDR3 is TGTGCCAGCTCCCCGGGACAAAACAAGTTCTTC. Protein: CASSPGQNKFF.

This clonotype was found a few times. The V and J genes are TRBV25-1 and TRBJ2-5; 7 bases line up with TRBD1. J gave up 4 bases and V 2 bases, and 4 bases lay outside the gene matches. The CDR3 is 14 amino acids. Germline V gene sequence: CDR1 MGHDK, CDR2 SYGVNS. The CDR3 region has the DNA TGTGCCAGCAGTGAACCAGGGACAGCAGAGACCCAGTACTTC. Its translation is CASSEPGTAETQYF.

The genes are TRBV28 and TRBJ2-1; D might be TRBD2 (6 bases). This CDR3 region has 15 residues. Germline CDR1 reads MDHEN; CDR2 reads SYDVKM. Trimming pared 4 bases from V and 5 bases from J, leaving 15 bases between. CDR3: CASSSPGLGNNEQFF. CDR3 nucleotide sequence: TGTGCCAGCAGTTCCCCGGGACTGGGTAACAATGAGCAGTTCTTC.

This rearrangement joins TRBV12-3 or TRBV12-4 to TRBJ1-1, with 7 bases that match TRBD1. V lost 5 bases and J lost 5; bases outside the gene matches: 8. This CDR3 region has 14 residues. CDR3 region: CASSQGGSGTEAFF. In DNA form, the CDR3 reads TGTGCCAGCAGTCAAGGGGGCAGTGGTACTGAAGCTTTCTTT.

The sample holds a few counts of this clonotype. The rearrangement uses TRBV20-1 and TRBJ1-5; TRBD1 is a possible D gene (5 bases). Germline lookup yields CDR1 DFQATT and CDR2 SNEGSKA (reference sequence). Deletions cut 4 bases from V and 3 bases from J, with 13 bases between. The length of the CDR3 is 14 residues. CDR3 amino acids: CSATPPGFNQPQHF. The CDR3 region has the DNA TGCAGTGCTACACCTCCAGGGTTCAATCAGCCCCAGCATTTT.

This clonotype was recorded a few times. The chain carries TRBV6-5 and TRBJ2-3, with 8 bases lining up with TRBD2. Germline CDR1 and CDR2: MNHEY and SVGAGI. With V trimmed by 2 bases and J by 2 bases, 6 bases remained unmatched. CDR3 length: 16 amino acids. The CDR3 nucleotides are TGTGCCAGCAGTTACCGGGGGGGCAGGCACACAGATACGCAGTATTTT. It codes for CASSYRGGRHTDTQYF.

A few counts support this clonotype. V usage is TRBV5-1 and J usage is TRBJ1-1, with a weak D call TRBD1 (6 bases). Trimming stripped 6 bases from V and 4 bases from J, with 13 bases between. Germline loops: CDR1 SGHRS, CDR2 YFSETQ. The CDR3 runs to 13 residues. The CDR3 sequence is CASKGPGATEAFF. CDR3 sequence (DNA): TGCGCCAGCAAAGGGCCAGGGGCCACTGAAGCTTTCTTT.

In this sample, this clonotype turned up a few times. The chain's CDR3 is CASSLRQTNEQFF. The CDR3 nucleotides are TGTGCCAGCAGCCTTAGACAGACCAATGAGCAGTTCTTC. This chain uses TRBV3-1 with TRBJ2-1; D may be TRBD1 (5 bases). V dropped 4 bases and J dropped 6 bases, with 10 bases sitting between them. The germline CDR1 and CDR2 sequences are LGHDT and YNNKEL (reference sequence). The CDR3 runs 13 residues.

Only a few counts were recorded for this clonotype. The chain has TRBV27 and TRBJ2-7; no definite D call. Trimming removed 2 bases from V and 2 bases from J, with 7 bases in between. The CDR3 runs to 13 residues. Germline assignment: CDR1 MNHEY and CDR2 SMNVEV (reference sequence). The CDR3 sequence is CASSLVGAYEQYF. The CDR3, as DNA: TGTGCCAGCAGTTTAGTCGGCGCCTACGAGCAGTACTTC.

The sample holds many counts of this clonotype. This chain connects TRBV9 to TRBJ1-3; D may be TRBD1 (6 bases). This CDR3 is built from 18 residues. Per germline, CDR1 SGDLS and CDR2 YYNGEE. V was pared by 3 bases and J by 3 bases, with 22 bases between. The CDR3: CASSADLRGQIVGNTIYF. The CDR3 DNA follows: TGTGCCAGCAGCGCCGACCTGAGAGGACAGATAGTTGGAAACACCATATATTTT.

In DNA form, the CDR3 reads TGCAGTGCTAGACCCCCCGGGACACTGAACACCGGGGAGCTGTTTTTT. Translated: CSARPPGTLNTGELFF. The chain combines TRBV20-1 with TRBJ2-2; the D gene is possibly TRBD1 (6 bases). Germline V gives CDR1 DFQATT, CDR2 SNEGSKA (reference sequence). The CDR3 spans 16 residues. V was cut by 2 bases and J by 1 base, with 14 bases left in between.

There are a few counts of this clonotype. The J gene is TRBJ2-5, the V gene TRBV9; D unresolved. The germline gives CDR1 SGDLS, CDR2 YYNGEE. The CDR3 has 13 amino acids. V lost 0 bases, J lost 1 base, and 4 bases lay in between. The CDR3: CASSVGVQETQYF. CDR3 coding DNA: TGTGCCAGCAGCGTAGGGGTCCAAGAGACCCAGTACTTC. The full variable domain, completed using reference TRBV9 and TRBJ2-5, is DSGVTQTPKHLITATGQRVTLRCSPRSGDLSVYWYQQSLDQGLQFLIQYYNGEERAKGNILERFSAQQFPDLHSELNLSSLELGDSALYFCASSVGVQETQYFGPGTRLLVL.

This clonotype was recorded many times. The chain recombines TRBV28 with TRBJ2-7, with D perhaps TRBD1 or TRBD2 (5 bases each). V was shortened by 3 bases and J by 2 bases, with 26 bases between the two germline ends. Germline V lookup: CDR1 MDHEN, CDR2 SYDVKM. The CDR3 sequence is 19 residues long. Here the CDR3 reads CASSLVTVRGLVPPYEQYF. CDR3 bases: TGTGCCAGCAGTTTGGTTACGGTTCGGGGCCTGGTCCCCCCCTACGAGCAGTACTTC.

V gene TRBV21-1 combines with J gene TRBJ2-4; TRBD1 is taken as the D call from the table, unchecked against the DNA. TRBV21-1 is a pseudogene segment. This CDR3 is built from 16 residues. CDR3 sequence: CASSKEGRKAKNIQYF. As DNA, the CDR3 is TGTGCCAGCAGCAAAGAAGGGCGGAAGGCCAAAAACATTCAGTACTTC.

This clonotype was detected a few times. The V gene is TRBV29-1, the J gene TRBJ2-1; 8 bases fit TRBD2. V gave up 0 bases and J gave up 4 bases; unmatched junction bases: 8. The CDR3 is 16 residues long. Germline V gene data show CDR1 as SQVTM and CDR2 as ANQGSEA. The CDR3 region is CSVEDRFSGSYNEQFF. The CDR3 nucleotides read TGCAGCGTTGAAGATCGCTTCAGCGGGAGTTACAATGAGCAGTTCTTC.